These 17 T cell receptor beta chains came from one sample sequenced in a study of CD8 T cells in Susac syndrome. Reverse transcription of roughly 0.45 to 1 ug RNA used random hexamers. One entry per CDR3 protein, called by TCRdb with MiXCR from the immunoSEQ multiplex PCR reads. The profile shows over 150,000 distinct CDR3 sequences, over 90% of them singletons. Sequencing input: CD4+ T cells from PBMCs. The source is a human donor with Susac syndrome.

This chain joins TRBV5-6 and TRBJ2-5, with D perhaps matching TRBD1 or TRBD2 (5 bases each). The CDR3 sequence is 14 residues long. CDR1 SGHDT and CDR2 YYEEEE come from the germline V gene. V gave up 4 bases and J gave up 5 bases, with 15 bases separating them. CDR3 protein: CASSLYGREETQYF. The CDR3 DNA reads as TGTGCCAGCAGCCTTTACGGCAGGGAGGAGACCCAGTACTTC.

This chain joins TRBV30 and TRBJ2-7; either TRBD1 or TRBD2 may supply D (5 bases each). Deletions cut 7 bases from V and 9 bases from J, with 13 bases between. Germline loops: CDR1 GTSNPN, CDR2 SVGIG (reference sequence). There are 10 residues in the CDR3. The DNA for the CDR3 is TGTGCCTTTGGGGAGAGGGGGCAGTACTTC. Amino acids: CAFGERGQYF. The whole variable domain, filled in from reference TRBV30 and TRBJ2-7, reads SQTIHQWPATLVQPVGSPLSLECTVEGTSNPNLYWYRQAAGRGLQLLFYSVGIGQISSEVPQNLSASRPQDRQFILSSKKLLLSDSGFYLCAFGERGQYFGPGTRLTVT.

This clonotype has a single count. The chain links TRBV7-9 to TRBJ2-7, with 10 bases lining up with TRBD2. The CDR3 consists of 15 residues. Germline V gene sequence: CDR1 SEHNR, CDR2 FQNEAQ (reference sequence). The V gene end was trimmed by 5 bases and the J gene end by 3 bases; junction bases not matched to a gene: 7. The CDR3 nucleotides are TGTGCCAGCAGCCCCAGCGGGAGGGCCCTCTACGAGCAGTACTTC. Its protein is CASSPSGRALYEQYF.

The chain carries TRBV28 and TRBJ2-1, with TRBD2 matching over 7 bases. The CDR3 consists of 15 residues. V lost 3 bases and J lost 7; bases outside the gene matches: 9. CDR1 and CDR2 from the germline V gene are MDHEN and SYDVKM. DNA of the CDR3: TGTGCCAGCAGTTTGGGGGGGATTAGTAAAAATGAGCAGTTCTTC. The encoded protein is CASSLGGISKNEQFF. Together with reference TRBV28 and TRBJ2-1, the CDR3 gives the full variable domain: DVKVTQSSRYLVKRTGEKVFLECVQDMDHENMFWYRQDPGLGLRLIYFSYDVKMKEKGDIPEGYSVSREKKERFSLILESASTNQTSMYLCASSLGGISKNEQFFGPGTRLTVL.

The table lists this clonotype with a count of one. This CDR3 is CASSVEGSAGTDTQYF. In DNA form, the CDR3 reads TGTGCCAGCAGCGTAGAGGGTAGCGCCGGCACAGATACGCAGTATTTT. V gene TRBV9 combines with J gene TRBJ2-3; D is possibly TRBD2 (5 bases). Germline CDR1 reads SGDLS; CDR2 reads YYNGEE. This CDR3 contains 16 residues. V was trimmed by 0 bases and J by 1 base, leaving 12 bases between them.

This clonotype was seen a few times. V and J are TRBV11-1 and TRBJ2-5; D remains ambiguous. Germline V gene sequence: CDR1 SGHAT, CDR2 FQDESV (reference sequence). V lost 1 base to trimming and J lost 5 bases, with 2 bases between them. This CDR3 region has 11 residues. The CDR3 loop is CASSLDETQYF. The CDR3 coding sequence is TGTGCCAGCAGCTTAGATGAGACCCAGTACTTC.

J is TRBJ2-7 and V is TRBV7-9; 9 bases match TRBD2. V trimming: 8 bases; J trimming: 6 bases; junction bases outside the gene matches: 8. The germline V gene has CDR1 SEHNR and CDR2 FQNEAQ (reference sequence). The CDR3 is made up of 13 amino acids. The DNA for the CDR3 is TGTGCCAGCGCCGGCGGGAGGGCTTTCGAGCAGTACTTC. It specifies CASAGGRAFEQYF.

J is TRBJ2-5 and V is TRBV11-2; 14 bases are shared with TRBD2. Germline-derived CDR1 and CDR2 are SGHAT and FQNNGV. Unmatched junction bases numbered 9, after V lost 5 bases and J lost 4 bases. The CDR3 has 17 residues. The CDR3 reads CASSTRMGLAGVETQYF. The DNA for the CDR3 is TGTGCCAGCAGCACCCGAATGGGACTAGCGGGAGTAGAGACCCAGTACTTC.

In DNA form, the CDR3 reads TGTGCCAGTAGTAGGCTGCGGGGTGAGACCCAGTACTTC. Translation gives CASSRLRGETQYF. This chain joins TRBV19 and TRBJ2-5; D is possibly TRBD2 (6 bases). V was shortened by 4 bases and J by 5 bases, with 11 bases between the two germline ends. The CDR3 consists of 13 residues. Germline V lookup: CDR1 LNHDA, CDR2 SQIVND (reference sequence).

The sample holds one count of this clonotype. The rearrangement uses TRBV28 and TRBJ1-5; D gene uncertain. The V end was cut by 8 bases, the J end by 2 bases, with 16 bases between. The germline V gene has CDR1 MDHEN and CDR2 SYDVKM. CDR3 length equals 15 residues. CDR3 loop: CASRSAAHGNQPQHF. As DNA, the CDR3 is TGTGCCAGCCGTAGCGCGGCGCATGGCAATCAGCCCCAGCATTTT.

J is TRBJ2-7 and V is TRBV7-8; D gene ambiguous. The germline V gene has CDR1 SGHVS and CDR2 FQNEAQ. Trimming pared 5 bases from V and 3 bases from J, leaving 11 bases between. The CDR3 totals 13 residues. The chain's CDR3 is CASSPGPGYEQYF. For the CDR3, the DNA is TGTGCCAGCAGCCCCGGGCCTGGCTACGAGCAGTACTTC.

This clonotype was picked up one time. The gene calls are TRBV12-3 or TRBV12-4 and TRBJ1-2; D not certain. The CDR3 length is 12 residues. V was pared by 3 bases and J by 6 bases, with 8 bases between. As DNA, the CDR3 is TGTGCCAGCAGTTTGGGGTTAAATGGCTACACCTTC. Amino acids: CASSLGLNGYTF.

CDR3 DNA: TGTGCCAGCAGTCGCACTAGCGGGAGTGATGAGCAGTTCTTC. Its translation is CASSRTSGSDEQFF. This rearrangement joins TRBV25-1 to TRBJ2-1; 11 nucleotides match TRBD2. CDR3 length: 14 residues. CDR1 MGHDK and CDR2 SYGVNS come from the germline V gene. The V gene end was trimmed by 5 bases and the J gene end by 8 bases; junction bases not matched to a gene: 5.

This chain connects TRBV5-4 to TRBJ2-7; D tentatively fits TRBD1 or TRBD2 (5 bases each). Germline CDR1 SGHNT, CDR2 YYREEE (reference sequence). The CDR3 has 13 amino acids. V was shortened by 1 base and J by 5 bases, with 10 bases between the two germline ends. The CDR3 loop is CASSLTGADEQYF. CDR3 bases: TGTGCCAGCAGCTTGACAGGAGCGGACGAGCAGTACTTC.

The chain couples TRBV5-1 to TRBJ1-1; tentative D call: TRBD1 (5 bases). The CDR3 runs to 16 residues. Germline V gene lookup returns CDR1 SGHRS and CDR2 YFSETQ. V lost 2 bases, J lost 1 base, and 15 bases lay in between. DNA for the CDR3: TGCGCCAGCAGCTTTCAGGGATCGGTTCGGAACACTGAAGCTTTCTTT. This translates into CASSFQGSVRNTEAFF.

The rearrangement links TRBV19 to TRBJ2-7, with 9 bases lining up with TRBD1. Losses at the gene ends were 1 base for V and 3 bases for J; bases not matched to a gene: 1. CDR3 length: 14 amino acids. From germline, CDR1 is LNHDA and CDR2 SQIVND (reference sequence). The CDR3 loop is CASSIATGGYEQYF. The CDR3 region has the DNA TGTGCCAGTAGTATAGCGACAGGGGGCTACGAGCAGTACTTC.

V and J are TRBV5-8 and TRBJ2-3; D remains unclear. CDR3 length: 14 residues. The V end lost 4 bases, the J end lost 11 bases, and 20 bases lay between the germline ends. Germline CDR1 is SGHTS and CDR2 is YDEGEE. The CDR3 reads CASSRDLTEYGQYF. DNA of the CDR3: TGTGCCAGCAGCAGGGATCTCACCGAATACGGGCAGTATTTT.